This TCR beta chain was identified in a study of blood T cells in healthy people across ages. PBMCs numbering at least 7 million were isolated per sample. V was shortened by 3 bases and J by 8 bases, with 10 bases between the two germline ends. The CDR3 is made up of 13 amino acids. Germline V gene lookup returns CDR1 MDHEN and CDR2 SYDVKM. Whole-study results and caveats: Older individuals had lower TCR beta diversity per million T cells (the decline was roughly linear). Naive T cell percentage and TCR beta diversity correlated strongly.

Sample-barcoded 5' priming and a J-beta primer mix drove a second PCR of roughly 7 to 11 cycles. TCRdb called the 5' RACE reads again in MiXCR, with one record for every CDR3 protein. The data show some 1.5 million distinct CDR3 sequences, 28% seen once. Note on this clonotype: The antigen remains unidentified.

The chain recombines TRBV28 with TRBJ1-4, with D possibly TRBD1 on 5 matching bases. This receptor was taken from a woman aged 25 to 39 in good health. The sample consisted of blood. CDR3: CASSLQGYEKLFF. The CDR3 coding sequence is TGTGCCAGCAGTTTGCAGGGTTACGAAAAACTGTTTTTT.